This entry features one T cell receptor beta chain sequence. The sample originates from a study of CD8 T cells in Susac syndrome. In the study overall: Among sequenced Susac syndrome patients, about 6 had active disease and eight were in remission.

CD8+ and CD4+ T cells from blood underwent TCR beta sequencing, which was carried out in a high-throughput format. The authors negatively isolated CD8+ and CD4+ T cells and FACS-enriched TEMRA cells. Reverse transcription of about 0.5 to 1 ug RNA was carried out with random hexamers. TCRdb processed the immunoSEQ multiplex PCR reads anew with MiXCR; each CDR3 protein has one entry. The sample holds roughly 88,000 distinct CDR3 sequences; 90% to 97% are singletons and the top ten take around 0.41%. The CDR3 is 11 residues long. CDR1 and CDR2 from the germline V gene are MDHEN and SYDVKM. Trimming left V 6 bases short and J 5 bases short, with 5 bases between.

The rearrangement links TRBV28 to TRBJ1-5; D is unresolved. This clonotype was obtained from a human donor with Susac syndrome. The sequencing sample was made of CD8+ T cells from PBMCs. The CDR3 region is CASRKDQPQHF. The CDR3 DNA follows: TGTGCCAGCAGGAAGGATCAGCCCCAGCATTTT.